This T cell receptor beta chain stems from a study of T cells in localized non-small cell lung cancer. Overall study findings and caveats: Elevated blood T cell density was associated with longer overall survival. There were a median around 53 of the top 100 tumor clones appearing in adjacent lung. Among the tissues sampled, uninvolved adjacent lung had the highest T cell clonality, above tumor. Only one tumor region went through sequencing, so heterogeneity may still be there.

As for this clone: The antigen is unknown.

This CDR3 has 16 amino acids. V dropped 1 base and J dropped 5; count of bases not matched to a gene: 9. Germline assignment: CDR1 SGHRS and CDR2 YFSETQ. TCRdb's copy holds only in-frame clones and misses some; the assay was immunoSEQ multiplex PCR. The repertoire holds 45,000 to 55,000 clones, with 80% to 90% as singletons. The gene calls are TRBV5-1 and TRBJ2-7; 10 nucleotides match TRBD1. The clonotype originates from a male donor aged 60 or over with stage III squamous cell lung carcinoma. The input for sequencing was peripheral blood, taken before any cancer treatment. CDR3 protein: CASSLSGTGVSDEQYF. The CDR3, as DNA: TGCGCCAGCAGCTTGAGTGGGACAGGGGTCTCGGACGAGCAGTACTTC.